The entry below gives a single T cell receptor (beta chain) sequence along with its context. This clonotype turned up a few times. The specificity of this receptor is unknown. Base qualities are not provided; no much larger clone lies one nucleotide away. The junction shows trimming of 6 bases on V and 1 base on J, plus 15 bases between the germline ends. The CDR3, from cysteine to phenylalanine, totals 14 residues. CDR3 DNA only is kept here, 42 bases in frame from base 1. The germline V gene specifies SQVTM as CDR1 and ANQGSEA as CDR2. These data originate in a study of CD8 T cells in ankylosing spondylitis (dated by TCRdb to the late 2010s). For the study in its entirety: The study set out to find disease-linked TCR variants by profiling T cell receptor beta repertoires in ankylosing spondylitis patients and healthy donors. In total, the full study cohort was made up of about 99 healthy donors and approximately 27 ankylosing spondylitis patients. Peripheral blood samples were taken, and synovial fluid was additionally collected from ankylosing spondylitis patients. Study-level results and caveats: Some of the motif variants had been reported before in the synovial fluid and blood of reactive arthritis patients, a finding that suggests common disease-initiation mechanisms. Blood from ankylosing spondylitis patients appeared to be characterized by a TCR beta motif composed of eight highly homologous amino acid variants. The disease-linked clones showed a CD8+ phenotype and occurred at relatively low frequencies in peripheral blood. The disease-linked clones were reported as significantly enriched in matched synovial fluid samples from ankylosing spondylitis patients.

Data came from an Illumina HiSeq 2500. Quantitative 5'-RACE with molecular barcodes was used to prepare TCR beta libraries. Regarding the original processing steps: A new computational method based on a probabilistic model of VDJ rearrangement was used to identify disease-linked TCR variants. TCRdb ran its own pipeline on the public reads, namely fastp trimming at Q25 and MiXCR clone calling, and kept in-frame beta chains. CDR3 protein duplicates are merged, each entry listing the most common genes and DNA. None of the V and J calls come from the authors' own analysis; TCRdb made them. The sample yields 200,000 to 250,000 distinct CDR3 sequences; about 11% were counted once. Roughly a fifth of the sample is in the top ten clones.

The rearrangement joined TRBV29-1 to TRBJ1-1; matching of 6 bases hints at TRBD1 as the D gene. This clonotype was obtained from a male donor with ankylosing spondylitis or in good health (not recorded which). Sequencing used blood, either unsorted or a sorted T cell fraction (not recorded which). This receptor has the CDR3 CSVQELGGNTEAFF. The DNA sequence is TGCAGCGTGCAAGAGCTAGGGGGGAACACTGAAGCTTTCTTT.